Each of the 23 T cell receptor beta chains below was sequenced from the same sample in a study of early T cells in non-severe SARS-CoV-2 infection. TCRdb analysed the 5' RACE reads with MiXCR anew, one entry per CDR3 protein. The table has 75,000 or so distinct CDR3 sequences, 14% to 15% seen once. Material for sequencing was whole blood. The receptors stem from an adult who was a healthcare worker with PCR-confirmed SARS-CoV-2 infection or an uninfected control (not recorded which).

This clonotype was found many times. This chain uses TRBV5-1 with TRBJ2-5; 8 nucleotides align to TRBD1. CDR1 is SGHRS and CDR2 is YFSETQ in the germline V gene. The CDR3 spans 16 residues. The V gene end was trimmed by 2 bases and the J gene end by 2 bases; junction bases not matched to a gene: 8. CDR3 nucleotide sequence: TGCGCCAGCAGCTTCTCCGGCACAGGGGGACAAGAGACCCAGTACTTC. Translated: CASSFSGTGGQETQYF.

The V and J genes are TRBV7-8 and TRBJ2-7, with 7 bases matching TRBD1. CDR1 is SGHVS, CDR2 FQNEAQ, per germline. The CDR3 runs to 14 residues. Trimming removed 5 bases from V and 6 bases from J; junction bases left unmatched: 10. CDR3 amino acids: CASSPGGRASEQYF. As DNA, the CDR3 is TGTGCCAGCAGCCCAGGGGGTCGGGCATCCGAGCAGTACTTC.

This chain uses TRBV5-1 with TRBJ1-1; D is possibly TRBD1 (5 bases). This CDR3 has 14 residues. Germline loops: CDR1 SGHRS, CDR2 YFSETQ. Trimming took off 3 bases at V and 1 base at J, with 10 bases between the two ends. CDR3 in DNA: TGCGCCAGCAGCTCCCGACAGCCGAACACTGAAGCTTTCTTT. It codes for CASSSRQPNTEAFF.

This clonotype has only a few counts. The rearrangement links TRBV18 to TRBJ1-1; D is unresolved. The CDR3 is made up of 13 amino acids. Deletions cut 5 bases from V and 1 base from J, with 8 bases between. CDR1 and CDR2 (germline): KGHSH, LQKENI. The CDR3 region is CASSTDKNTEAFF. Here the CDR3 DNA reads TGTGCCAGCTCAACTGACAAGAACACTGAAGCTTTCTTT.

The V call is TRBV4-1, the J call TRBJ2-1, with 7 bases aligning to TRBD1. Germline values: CDR1 MGHRA, CDR2 YSYEKL. This CDR3 comprises 16 residues. Trimming removed 2 bases from V and 6 bases from J; junction bases left unmatched: 10. The CDR3 loop is CASSQILSRDSNEQFF. The CDR3, as DNA: TGCGCCAGCAGCCAAATATTGAGCCGGGACAGCAATGAGCAGTTCTTC.

At least ten counts were recorded for this clonotype. The chain links TRBV11-2 to TRBJ2-1; 14 bases agree with TRBD2. Trimming took 3 bases from V and 6 from J; bases not matched to a gene: 1. Per germline, CDR1 SGHAT and CDR2 FQNNGV. This CDR3 is built from 15 residues. The CDR3 bases are TGTGCCAGCAGCTTGACTAGCGGGGGGGCCAATGAGCAGTTCTTC. Translating it yields CASSLTSGGANEQFF. Filled out from reference TRBV11-2 and TRBJ2-1, the complete variable domain reads EAGVAQSPRYKIIEKRQSVAFWCNPISGHATLYWYQQILGQGPKLLIQFQNNGVVDDSQLPKDRFSAERLKGVDSTLKIQPAKLEDSAVYLCASSLTSGGANEQFFGPGTRLTVL.

This clonotype turned up a few times. The genes are TRBV7-2 and TRBJ2-7; D gene ambiguous. Germline V gene sequence: CDR1 SGHTA, CDR2 FQGNSA. V was clipped by 5 bases and J by 2 bases, with 7 bases between them. This CDR3 contains 12 residues. CDR3 amino acids: CASSALTYEQYF. CDR3 DNA: TGTGCCAGCAGCGCCCTCACCTACGAGCAGTACTTC. The variable domain in full, with the rest retrieved from reference TRBV7-2 and TRBJ2-7, is GAGVSQSPSNKVTEKGKDVELRCDPISGHTALYWYRQSLGQGLEFLIYFQGNSAPDKSGLPSDRFSAERTGGSVSTLTIQRTQQEDSAVYLCASSALTYEQYFGPGTRLTVT.

The V call is TRBV20-1, the J call TRBJ1-2; 10 positions agree with TRBD1. Per the germline V gene, CDR1 is DFQATT and CDR2 is SNEGSKA (reference sequence). The CDR3 runs 14 residues. The J segment lost 2 bases and the V segment lost 3 bases, leaving 3 bases of the junction unmatched. In DNA form, the CDR3 reads TGCAGTGCTAGCCCGACAGGGGGCAACTATGGCTACACCTTC. This sequence encodes CSASPTGGNYGYTF.

The chain joins TRBV29-1 to TRBJ1-2; 8 nucleotides agree with TRBD1. V shed 8 bases, J shed 0 bases, and the junction held 14 bases outside the gene matches. The CDR3 sequence is 16 residues long. Germline assignment: CDR1 SQVTM and CDR2 ANQGSEA. The CDR3 spells CSMGSRDRLANYGYTF. In DNA form, the CDR3 reads TGCAGCATGGGGAGCCGGGACAGGTTAGCTAACTATGGCTACACCTTC.

This clonotype was seen repeatedly, ten times or more. The chain is built from TRBV11-2 and TRBJ2-1; 11 bases fit TRBD1. This CDR3 contains 16 residues. With V trimmed by 1 base and J by 4 bases, 3 bases remained unmatched. Germline V gene data show CDR1 as SGHAT and CDR2 as FQNNGV. The CDR3 DNA sequence: TGTGCCAGCAGCTTAGGGACAGGGGGCCAATACAATGAGCAGTTCTTC. Translation: CASSLGTGGQYNEQFF.

This clonotype has only a few counts. CDR3 amino acids: CASSYTTGARPPNSPLHF. Here the CDR3 DNA reads TGTGCCAGCAGTTACACAACAGGCGCCAGACCCCCTAATTCACCCCTCCACTTT. The V and J genes are TRBV6-6 and TRBJ1-6; a possible D gene is TRBD1 (5 bases). V was clipped by 2 bases and J by 6 bases, with 20 bases between them. The CDR3 is made up of 18 amino acids. Per the germline V gene, CDR1 is MNHNY and CDR2 is SVGAGI (reference sequence).

This clonotype was counted only a few times. The chain links TRBV7-2 to TRBJ2-7; D ambiguous. Trimming took off 1 base at V and 7 bases at J, with 17 bases between the two ends. This CDR3 is built from 15 residues. Germline lookup yields CDR1 SGHTA and CDR2 FQGNSA. The CDR3 DNA sequence: TGTGCCAGCAGCTTAGAAATCCAGGCGAGCCGGGAGCAGTACTTC. Its protein product is CASSLEIQASREQYF.

The genes are TRBV11-2 and TRBJ2-2, with TRBD1 as a possible D gene (5 bases). CDR3 length equals 13 residues. The V and J ends lost 6 bases and 4 bases respectively, with 9 bases between them. In germline, CDR1 is SGHAT, CDR2 FQNNGV. CDR3 in amino acids: CASSQGGTGELFF. The CDR3 DNA follows: TGTGCCAGCAGTCAGGGTGGCACCGGGGAGCTGTTTTTT.

CDR3: CASRDSPSGANVLTF. The DNA for the CDR3 is TGTGCCAGCAGGGACAGTCCCTCTGGGGCCAACGTCCTGACTTTC. J is TRBJ2-6 and V is TRBV2; D might be TRBD1 (6 bases). This CDR3 is 15 amino acids long. Trimming took off 6 bases at V and 0 bases at J, with 9 bases between the two ends. The germline V gene encodes CDR1 SNHLY and CDR2 FYNNEI.

V gene TRBV28 combines with J gene TRBJ2-1; TRBD2 is a possible D gene (6 bases). This CDR3 is 14 amino acids long. The V end lost 6 bases, the J end lost 5 bases, and 14 bases lay between the germline ends. Germline V gene data show CDR1 as MDHEN and CDR2 as SYDVKM. DNA of the CDR3: TGTGCCAGCAGGAGGAGGGCTGGCCACAATGAGCAGTTCTTC. It translates to CASRRRAGHNEQFF.

The V call is TRBV6-1, the J call TRBJ1-1; D uncertain. CDR1 is MNHNS, CDR2 SASEGT, per germline. This CDR3 is built from 13 residues. Trimming removed 6 bases at V and 3 bases at J, with 11 bases between. In nucleotides, the CDR3 is TGTGCCAGCAGCTCTGAAACGGACACTGAAGCTTTCTTT. Translation gives CASSSETDTEAFF.

This clonotype turned up a few times. In nucleotides, the CDR3 is TGCGCCAGCAGCCCCAATAGCGGGGGAGCCCCTTCCTACGAGCAGTACTTC. Translated: CASSPNSGGAPSYEQYF. The J gene is TRBJ2-7, the V gene TRBV5-1, with 9 bases aligning to TRBD2. V shed 4 bases and J 1 base; nucleotides not matched to a gene: 12. The CDR3 consists of 17 residues. The germline gives CDR1 SGHRS, CDR2 YFSETQ.

The chain recombines TRBV29-1 with TRBJ1-1, with TRBD1 matching 7 bases. This CDR3 spans 15 amino acids. From germline, CDR1 is SQVTM and CDR2 ANQGSEA. The trim removed 7 bases at V and 2 bases at J, leaving 13 bases unmatched. CDR3 DNA sequence: TGCAGCGCGTCACCACAGGGACAGAGAAACACTGAAGCTTTCTTT. It specifies CSASPQGQRNTEAFF.

This clonotype was seen ten or more times. The chain links TRBV18 to TRBJ2-4; the match to TRBD2 covers 11 bases. Germline CDR1 reads KGHSH; CDR2 reads LQKENI. The CDR3 spans 15 residues. The V segment lost 5 bases and the J segment 5 bases; nucleotides outside the gene matches: 5. This CDR3 is CASSTSGGYQNIQYF. DNA for the CDR3: TGTGCCAGCTCAACTAGCGGGGGTTACCAAAACATTCAGTACTTC.

This clonotype was seen a few times. The J gene is TRBJ1-1, the V gene TRBV11-1, with D perhaps TRBD1 (6 bases). The CDR3 length is 12 residues. The germline V and J ends were trimmed by 8 bases and 1 base, with 8 bases remaining between them. Germline V gives CDR1 SGHAT, CDR2 FQDESV (reference sequence). The chain's CDR3 is CASRTENTEAFF. The CDR3 DNA sequence: TGTGCCAGCCGGACAGAGAACACTGAAGCTTTCTTT.

This clonotype was recorded at least ten times. The chain carries TRBV11-2 and TRBJ2-5; D tentatively fits TRBD1 or TRBD2 (5 bases each). CDR1 and CDR2 from the germline V gene are SGHAT and FQNNGV. V lost 6 bases and J 1 base, leaving 9 bases between the germline ends. The CDR3 is 13 residues long. This chain's CDR3 is CASSRDRQETQYF. CDR3 sequence (DNA): TGTGCCAGCAGTCGGGACCGCCAAGAGACCCAGTACTTC.

In its sample, this clonotype was seen a few times. DNA for the CDR3: TGTGCCAGTAGTTTTCTAGGGAACTATGGCTACACCTTC. Amino acids: CASSFLGNYGYTF. The chain employs TRBV19 and TRBJ1-2; D ambiguous. The V and J ends lost 5 bases and 2 bases respectively, with 9 bases between them. Germline V gene sequence: CDR1 LNHDA, CDR2 SQIVND (reference sequence). This CDR3 comprises 13 residues.

This clonotype has a handful of counts. The chain is built from TRBV29-1 and TRBJ2-4, with D tentatively TRBD2 (5 bases). Germline V gene lookup returns CDR1 SQVTM and CDR2 ANQGSEA. V lost 0 bases, J lost 7 bases, and 7 bases lay in between. The CDR3 covers 12 residues. CDR3 nucleotides: TGCAGCGTTGAAGATCCGGGGAACATTCAGTACTTC. Protein: CSVEDPGNIQYF.